The rows below give T cell receptor beta chains drawn from one sample of a study of OX40 agonist ivuxolimab in advanced cancers. Clones were read by immunoSEQ multiplex PCR, and TCRdb kept only the in-frame ones, dropping some. The profile shows 70,000 to 95,000 clones, about 82% of them singletons. Sample: CD4+ or CD8+ T cells sorted from blood, taken in a trial of the OX40 agonist ivuxolimab. These receptors were collected from an adult with an advanced solid tumor such as melanoma, head and neck, liver or kidney cancer. The CDR3 runs from the conserved cysteine through the conserved F or W. The D gene is left open where the match is weak. A row's size may be missing; if present it is once, few, many or a size class.

J gene	V gene	D gene	clone size	CDR3 length	CDR3 protein	CDR3 DNA
TRBJ2-2	TRBV25-1	.	.	14	CASSDLWGTGELFF	TGTGCCAGCAGTGATCTGTGGGGCACCGGGGAGCTGTTTTTT
TRBJ1-5	TRBV11-2	.	.	14	CASSLVGGNQPQHF	TGTGCCAGCAGCTTAGTCGGAGGGAATCAGCCCCAGCATTTT
TRBJ2-6	TRBV2	.	.	13	CASRSPGANVLTF	TGTGCCAGCAGGTCCCCTGGGGCCAACGTCCTGACTTTC
TRBJ2-5	TRBV10-3	TRBD1	.	16	CAISGRTGVSQETQYF	TGTGCCATCAGTGGCCGGACAGGGGTATCCCAAGAGACCCAGTACTTC
TRBJ2-7	TRBV19	.	.	12	CASSPGGREQYF	TGTGCCAGTAGCCCTGGGGGGCGCGAGCAGTACTTC
TRBJ2-7	TRBV27	.	.	15	CASSLAGLGDYEQYF	TGTGCCAGCAGTTTAGCGGGTTTGGGGGACTACGAGCAGTACTTC
TRBJ2-1	TRBV7-9	.	.	12	CASSLPSNEQFF	TGTGCCAGCAGCTTACCTTCCAATGAGCAGTTCTTC
TRBJ1-6	TRBV11-2	.	.	13	CASSLEGWSPLHF	TGTGCCAGCAGCTTAGAGGGCTGGTCACCCCTCCACTTT
TRBJ1-2	TRBV7-3	.	.	16	CASSLTKAGADYGYTF	TGTGCCAGCAGCTTAACGAAGGCAGGCGCTGACTATGGCTACACCTTC
TRBJ2-5	TRBV7-2	.	.	14	CASSSLRLRGAQYF	TGTGCCAGCAGCTCCCTAAGGTTGAGAGGGGCCCAGTACTTC
TRBJ1-1	TRBV27	.	.	16	CASSLQGGGLNTEAFF	TGTGCCAGCAGCCTTCAGGGTGGGGGGCTGAACACTGAAGCTTTCTTT
TRBJ1-2	TRBV6-5	TRBD1	.	14	CASSYNRGTYGYTF	TGTGCCAGCAGTTATAACAGGGGAACCTATGGCTACACCTTC
TRBJ1-3	TRBV27	.	.	15	CASSPAGTAGNTIYF	TGTGCCAGCAGCCCCGCCGGGACCGCTGGAAACACCATATATTTT
TRBJ1-2	TRBV6-5	TRBD1	.	15	CASSYRDRDNYGYTF	TGTGCCAGCAGTTACCGGGACAGGGACAACTATGGCTACACCTTC
TRBJ2-7	TRBV5-1	.	.	14	CASSWGPGWDEQYF	TGTGCCAGCAGCTGGGGGCCGGGTTGGGACGAGCAGTACTTC
TRBJ1-5	TRBV21-1	.	few	17	CASSKYRENGVNQPQHF	TGTGCCAGCAGCAAATACAGGGAGAATGGGGTCAATCAGCCCCAGCATTTT
TRBJ2-5	TRBV6-5	.	.	15	CASSYSGRIQETQYF	TGTGCCAGCAGTTACTCGGGGCGGATCCAAGAGACCCAGTACTTC
TRBJ1-2	TRBV6-6	.	.	12	CASSPSNYGYTF	TGTGCCAGCAGCCCTTCTAACTATGGCTACACCTTC
TRBJ2-4	TRBV7-2	.	.	17	CASSSYGGAEAKNIQYF	TGTGCCAGCAGCTCATACGGAGGTGCGGAAGCCAAAAACATTCAGTACTTC
TRBJ2-1	TRBV29-1	.	few	13	CSVEGFRDNEQFF	TGCAGCGTTGAGGGGTTCCGGGACAATGAGCAGTTCTTC
TRBJ2-7	TRBV18	.	once	15	CASSPTSAGPYEQYF	TGTGCCAGCTCACCAACATCGGCGGGGCCCTACGAGCAGTACTTC
TRBJ2-1	TRBV9	.	.	15	CASSVVGGGPNEQFF	TGTGCCAGCAGCGTAGTTGGAGGCGGGCCGAATGAGCAGTTCTTC
TRBJ2-3	TRBV25-1	.	.	13	CASSEPLGDTQYF	TGTGCCAGCAGTGAACCCCTTGGAGATACGCAGTATTTT
TRBJ1-1	TRBV7-9	TRBD1	.	15	CASSVQQGAGTEAFF	TGTGCCAGCAGCGTTCAACAGGGGGCCGGCACTGAAGCTTTCTTT
TRBJ1-1	TRBV6-6	.	.	14	CASSYSRGGTEAFF	TGTGCCAGCAGTTACTCGAGGGGAGGAACTGAAGCTTTCTTT
TRBJ2-1	TRBV6-5	TRBD2	few	14	CASSFGGADVKQFF	TGTGCCAGCAGTTTCGGGGGGGCTGATGTGAAGCAGTTCTTC
TRBJ1-5	TRBV4-2	.	few	15	CASSQAGMGNQPQHF	TGTGCCAGCAGCCAGGCCGGGATGGGGAATCAGCCCCAGCATTTT
TRBJ1-6	TRBV5-6	.	.	15	CASSFGAGYTSPLHF	TGTGCCAGCAGCTTCGGGGCGGGGTACACTTCACCCCTCCACTTT
TRBJ2-7	TRBV4-1	TRBD2	few	14	CASSQGRGSYEQYF	TGCGCCAGCAGCCAGGGGAGGGGCTCCTACGAGCAGTACTTC
TRBJ2-1	TRBV5-1	.	.	16	CASSLGGQSQGNEQFF	TGCGCCAGCAGCTTGGGCGGGCAATCTCAAGGCAATGAGCAGTTCTTC
TRBJ2-1	TRBV7-2	TRBD2	.	16	CASSPQPGLAGVEQFF	TGTGCCAGCAGCCCTCAACCGGGACTAGCGGGGGTTGAGCAGTTCTTC
TRBJ2-3	TRBV7-2	.	.	12	CASSRRLDTQYF	TGTGCCAGCAGCCGAAGGCTCGATACGCAGTATTTT
TRBJ1-1	TRBV7-2	.	.	17	CASSSSDPFFMNTEAFF	TGTGCCAGCAGCTCCTCTGACCCTTTTTTTATGAACACTGAAGCTTTCTTT
TRBJ2-2	TRBV29-1	.	.	14	CSVRGGGNTGELFF	TGCAGCGTCAGAGGGGGGGGCAACACCGGGGAGCTGTTTTTT
TRBJ1-1	TRBV10-3	.	.	13	CAIRLGGGGEAFF	TGTGCCATCAGGCTGGGGGGCGGGGGAGAAGCTTTCTTT
TRBJ2-2	TRBV30	.	.	13	CAWGSGPTGELFF	TGTGCCTGGGGATCGGGGCCCACCGGGGAGCTGTTTTTT
TRBJ2-4	TRBV19	TRBD1	.	15	CATRGGTGVKNIQYF	TGTGCCACTAGAGGGGGGACAGGGGTCAAAAACATTCAGTACTTC
TRBJ2-7	TRBV30	.	.	14	CAWSVGSPLGRGYF	TGTGCCTGGAGTGTAGGCAGTCCGCTGGGAAGGGGGTACTTC
TRBJ2-1	TRBV27	.	few	15	CASSFSPEGYNEQFF	TGTGCCAGCAGTTTTAGTCCCGAGGGGTACAATGAGCAGTTCTTC
TRBJ2-1	TRBV28	TRBD2	.	15	CASSFVGRAYNEQFF	TGTGCCAGCAGTTTTGTCGGGAGGGCCTACAATGAGCAGTTCTTC
TRBJ2-1	TRBV7-8	.	.	12	CASSIGGNEQFF	TGTGCCAGCAGCATAGGGGGGAATGAGCAGTTCTTC
TRBJ1-2	TRBV7-2	TRBD1	.	15	CASSFYTGQGDGYTF	TGTGCCAGCAGCTTTTATACGGGACAGGGGGACGGCTACACCTTC
TRBJ1-4	TRBV5-1	.	.	14	CASSPDGVNEKLFF	TGCGCCAGCAGCCCCGACGGAGTTAATGAAAAACTGTTTTTT
TRBJ1-1	TRBV6-6	TRBD1	.	13	CASGRTGITEAFF	TGTGCCAGCGGACGGACAGGGATCACTGAAGCTTTCTTT
TRBJ1-5	TRBV5-1	TRBD1	.	15	CASSPYGTGDQPQHF	TGCGCCAGCAGCCCTTATGGGACAGGGGATCAGCCCCAGCATTTT
TRBJ1-1	TRBV18	.	.	14	CASSPVAKNTEAFF	TGTGCCAGCTCACCGGTAGCAAAGAACACTGAAGCTTTCTTT
TRBJ2-5	TRBV20-1	.	few	11	CSARGPQTQYF	TGCAGTGCTAGAGGGCCCCAGACCCAGTACTTC
TRBJ1-3	TRBV30	.	once	13	CAWGALGGNTIYF	TGTGCCTGGGGGGCCCTAGGGGGAAACACCATATATTTT
TRBJ1-2	TRBV6-1	.	.	12	CASSRGAGGYTF	TGTGCCAGCAGCCGGGGGGCCGGAGGCTACACCTTC
TRBJ2-5	TRBV30	.	.	13	CAWSEGGGETQYF	TGTGCCTGGAGTGAAGGAGGGGGAGAGACCCAGTACTTC
TRBJ1-6	TRBV4-1	.	.	15	CASSQEQNYNSPLHF	TGCGCCAGCAGCCAAGAACAGAATTATAATTCACCCCTCCACTTT
TRBJ1-1	TRBV6-5	.	.	13	CASSYSRDMEAFF	TGTGCCAGCAGTTACTCGCGGGACATGGAAGCTTTCTTT
TRBJ2-7	TRBV7-9	TRBD1	.	15	CASSMGQGVSYEQYF	TGTGCCAGCAGCATGGGACAGGGGGTATCCTACGAGCAGTACTTC
TRBJ1-6	TRBV2	.	.	15	CASSEAGGSNSPLHF	TGTGCCAGCAGTGAGGCGGGGGGCAGTAATTCACCCCTCCACTTT
TRBJ1-2	TRBV19	.	.	14	CATRSGPLAYGYTF	TGTGCCACCCGGTCCGGACCGCTTGCCTATGGCTACACCTTC
TRBJ1-1	TRBV7-8	.	.	15	CASSPTDTPRAEAFF	TGTGCCAGCAGCCCGACGGACACGCCGCGGGCTGAAGCTTTCTTT
TRBJ1-1	TRBV9	.	.	15	CASSVDYTLNTEAFF	TGTGCCAGCAGCGTAGATTACACTTTGAACACTGAAGCTTTCTTT
TRBJ2-1	TRBV4-3	.	few	13	CASSQELNNEQFF	TGCGCCAGCAGCCAGGAGCTAAACAATGAGCAGTTCTTC
TRBJ2-7	TRBV5-1	.	.	15	CASSFSAGTAYEQYF	TGCGCCAGCAGCTTCTCAGCGGGGACAGCCTACGAGCAGTACTTC